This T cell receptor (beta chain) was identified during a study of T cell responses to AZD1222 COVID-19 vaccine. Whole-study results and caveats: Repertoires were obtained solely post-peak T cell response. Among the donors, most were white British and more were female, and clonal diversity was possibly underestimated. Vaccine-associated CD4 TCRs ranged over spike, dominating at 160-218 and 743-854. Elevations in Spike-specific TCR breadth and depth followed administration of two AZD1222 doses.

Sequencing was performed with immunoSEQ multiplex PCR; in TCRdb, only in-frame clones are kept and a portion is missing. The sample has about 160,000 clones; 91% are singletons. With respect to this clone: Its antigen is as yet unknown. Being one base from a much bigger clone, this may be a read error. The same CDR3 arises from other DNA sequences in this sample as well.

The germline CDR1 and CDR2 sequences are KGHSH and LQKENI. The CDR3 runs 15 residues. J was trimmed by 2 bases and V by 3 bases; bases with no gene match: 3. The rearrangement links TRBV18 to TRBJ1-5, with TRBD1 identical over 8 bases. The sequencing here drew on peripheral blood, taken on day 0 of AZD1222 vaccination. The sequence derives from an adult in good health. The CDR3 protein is CASSPDRGGNQPQHF. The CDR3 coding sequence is TGTGCCAGCTCACCCGACAGGGGTGGCAATCAGCCCCAGCATTTT.